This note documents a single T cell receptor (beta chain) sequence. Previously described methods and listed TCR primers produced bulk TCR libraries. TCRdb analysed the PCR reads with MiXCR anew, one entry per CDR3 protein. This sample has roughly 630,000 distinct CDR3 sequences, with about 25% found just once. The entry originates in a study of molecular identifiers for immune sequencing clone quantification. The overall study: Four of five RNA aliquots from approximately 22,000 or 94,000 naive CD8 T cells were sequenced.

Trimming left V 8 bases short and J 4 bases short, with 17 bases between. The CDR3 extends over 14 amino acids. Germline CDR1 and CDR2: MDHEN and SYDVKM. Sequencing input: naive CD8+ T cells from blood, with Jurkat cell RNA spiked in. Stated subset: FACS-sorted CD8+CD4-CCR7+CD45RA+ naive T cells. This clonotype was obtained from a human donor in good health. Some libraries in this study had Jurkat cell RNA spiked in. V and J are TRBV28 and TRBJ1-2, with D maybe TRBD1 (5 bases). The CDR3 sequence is CASGTLGRGYGYTF. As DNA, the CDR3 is TGTGCCAGCGGCACTCTGGGACGCGGCTATGGCTACACCTTC.